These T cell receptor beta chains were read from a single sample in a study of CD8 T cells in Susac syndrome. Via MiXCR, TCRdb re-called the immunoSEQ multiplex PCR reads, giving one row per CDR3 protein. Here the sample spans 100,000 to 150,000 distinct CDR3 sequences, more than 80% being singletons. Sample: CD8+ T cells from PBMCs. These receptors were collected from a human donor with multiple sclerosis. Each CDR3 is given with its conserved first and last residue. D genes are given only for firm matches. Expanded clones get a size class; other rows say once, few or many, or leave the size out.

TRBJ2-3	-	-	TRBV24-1	TGTGCCACCGGGACGGGACTCCACACAGATACGCAGTATTTT	CATGTGLHTDTQYF
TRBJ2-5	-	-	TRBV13	TGTGCCAGCAGCTCCGGGCCCTCCCACGGAGAGACCCAGTACTTC	CASSSGPSHGETQYF
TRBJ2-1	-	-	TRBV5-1	TGCGCCAGCAGCTCAGGGGACGAGCAGTTCTTC	CASSSGDEQFF
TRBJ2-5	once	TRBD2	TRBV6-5	TGTGCCAGCAGACCAGCGGGAGAAGAGACCCAGTACTTC	CASRPAGEETQYF
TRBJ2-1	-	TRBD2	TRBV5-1	TGCGCCAGCAGCTTACTAGCGGGAGCTGACAATGAGCAGTTCTTC	CASSLLAGADNEQFF
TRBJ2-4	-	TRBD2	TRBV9	TGTGCCAGCAGCGCGGGGGACTATGGAGACATTCAGTACTTC	CASSAGDYGDIQYF
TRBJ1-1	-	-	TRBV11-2	TGTGCCAGCAGCCCCCTATCCATTATAGCTTTCTTT	CASSPLSIIAFF
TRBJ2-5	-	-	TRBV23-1	TGCGCCAGCAGTCAATCACGGCAGTCTGCGCAGACCCAGTACTTC	CASSQSRQSAQTQYF
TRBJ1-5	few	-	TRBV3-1	TGTGCCAGCAGCCAAGACAAGGGTCAGCCCCAGCATTTT	CASSQDKGQPQHF
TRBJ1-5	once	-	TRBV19	TGTGCCAGTACGACGGAGTTAAAGGTGGAGGCTCCCCAGCATTTT	CASTTELKVEAPQHF
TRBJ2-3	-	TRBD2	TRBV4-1	TGCGCCAGCAGCCAGGCTTCCAGGGTAGCGGGGATTTCAGATACGCAGTATTTT	CASSQASRVAGISDTQYF
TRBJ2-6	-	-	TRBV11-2	TGTGCCAGCAGTCGGGACCCCCGAGGAGCTGGGGCCAACGTCCTGACTTTC	CASSRDPRGAGANVLTF
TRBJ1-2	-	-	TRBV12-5	TGTGCTAGTGGTTTGACCGCGACTAATGGCTACACCTTC	CASGLTATNGYTF
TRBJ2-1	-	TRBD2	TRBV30	TGTGCCTGGAGTGGACTAGCGGGGGGTCGTGGTGAGCAGTTCTTC	CAWSGLAGGRGEQFF
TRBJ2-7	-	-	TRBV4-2	TGTGCCAGCAGCCAAGATTTGGTCACCGGGACCATAAACGGCGGGCAGTACTTC	CASSQDLVTGTINGGQYF
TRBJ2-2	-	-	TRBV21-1	TGTGCCAGCAGCAAAGGAGAGCGGGAGGCGCCCGGGCTGTTTTTT	CASSKGEREAPGLFF
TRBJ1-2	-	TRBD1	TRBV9	TGTGCCAGCAGCGAGGGGACAGGGACATATGGCTACACCTTC	CASSEGTGTYGYTF
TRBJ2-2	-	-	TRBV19	TGTGCCAGCCAGGGGAGGGGGCTAGCCGGGGAGCTGTTTTTT	CASQGRGLAGELFF